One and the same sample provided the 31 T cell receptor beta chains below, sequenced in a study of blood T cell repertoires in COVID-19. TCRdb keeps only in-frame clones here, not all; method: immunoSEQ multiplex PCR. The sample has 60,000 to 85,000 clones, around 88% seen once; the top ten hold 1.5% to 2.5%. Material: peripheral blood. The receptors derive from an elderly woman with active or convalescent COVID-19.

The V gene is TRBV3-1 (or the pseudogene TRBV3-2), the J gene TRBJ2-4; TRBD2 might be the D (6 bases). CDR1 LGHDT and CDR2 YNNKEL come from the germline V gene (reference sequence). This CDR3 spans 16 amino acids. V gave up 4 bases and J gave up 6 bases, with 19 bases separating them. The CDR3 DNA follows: TGTGCCAGCAGCCCACCGGCCGGCGGGATTGGAAACATTCAGTACTTC. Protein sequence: CASSPPAGGIGNIQYF.

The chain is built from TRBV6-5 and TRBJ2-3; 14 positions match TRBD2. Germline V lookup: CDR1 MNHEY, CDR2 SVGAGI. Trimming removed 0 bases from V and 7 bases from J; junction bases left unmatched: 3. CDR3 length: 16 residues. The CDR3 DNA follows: TGTGCCAGCAGTTACTCGCGGACTAGCGGGGGGAATACGCAGTATTTT. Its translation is CASSYSRTSGGNTQYF.

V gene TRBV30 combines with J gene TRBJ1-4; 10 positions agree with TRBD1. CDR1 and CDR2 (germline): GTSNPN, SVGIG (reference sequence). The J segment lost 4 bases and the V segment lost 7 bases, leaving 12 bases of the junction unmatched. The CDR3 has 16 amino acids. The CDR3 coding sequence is TGTGCCTCGACCGGGGACAGGGGTTTTAATAATGAAAAACTGTTTTTT. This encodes CASTGDRGFNNEKLFF.

CDR3 in DNA: TGTGCCAGCAGCCCGCTCTTGGGGGGGCTTCGGGAGACCCAGTACTTC. Translation gives CASSPLLGGLRETQYF. V usage is TRBV7-2 and J usage is TRBJ2-5, with D possibly being TRBD2 (7 bases). This CDR3 region has 16 residues. Germline V gene data show CDR1 as SGHTA and CDR2 as FQGNSA. Trimming took off 5 bases at V and 5 bases at J, with 21 bases between the two ends.

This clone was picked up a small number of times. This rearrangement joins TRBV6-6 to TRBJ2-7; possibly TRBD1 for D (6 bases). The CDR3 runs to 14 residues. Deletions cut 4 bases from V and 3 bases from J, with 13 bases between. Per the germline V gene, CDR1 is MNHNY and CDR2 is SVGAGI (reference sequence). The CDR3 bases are TGTGCCAGCAGTTCGGACAGTCTTAACTACGAGCAGTACTTC. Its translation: CASSSDSLNYEQYF.

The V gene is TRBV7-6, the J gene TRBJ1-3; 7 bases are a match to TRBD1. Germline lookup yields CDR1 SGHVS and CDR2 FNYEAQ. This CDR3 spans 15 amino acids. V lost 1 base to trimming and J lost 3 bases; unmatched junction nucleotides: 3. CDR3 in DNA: TGTGCCAGCAGCTTAGGGGCAGGGGGTGGAAACACCATATATTTT. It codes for CASSLGAGGGNTIYF.

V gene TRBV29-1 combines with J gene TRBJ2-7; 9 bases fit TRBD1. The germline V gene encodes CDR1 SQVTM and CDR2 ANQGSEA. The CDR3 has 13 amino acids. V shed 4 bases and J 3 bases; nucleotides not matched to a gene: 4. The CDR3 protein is CSVGGGQGYEQYF. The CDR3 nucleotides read TGCAGCGTTGGGGGGGGACAGGGCTACGAGCAGTACTTC.

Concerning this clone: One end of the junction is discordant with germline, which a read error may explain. CDR3 residues: CASSERTTLQPDF. The CDR3 DNA reads as TGTGCCAGCAGTGAACGGACAACTCTCCAGCCGGACTTC. V usage is TRBV2 and J usage is TRBJ2-7, with a weak D call TRBD1 (5 bases). The CDR3 has 13 residues. CDR1 is SNHLY, CDR2 FYNNEI, per germline.

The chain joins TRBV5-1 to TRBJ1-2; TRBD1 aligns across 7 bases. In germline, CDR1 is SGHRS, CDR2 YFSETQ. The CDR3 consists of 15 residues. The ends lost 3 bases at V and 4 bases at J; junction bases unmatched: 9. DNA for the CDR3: TGCGCCAGCAGCTCGGGACAGACGTACTCCTATGGCTACACCTTC. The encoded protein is CASSSGQTYSYGYTF.

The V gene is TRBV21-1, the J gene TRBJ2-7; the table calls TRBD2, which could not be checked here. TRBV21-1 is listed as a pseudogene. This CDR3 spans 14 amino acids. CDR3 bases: TGTGCCAGCACCTTAGCGGGAGGGCCCTACGAGCAGTACTTC. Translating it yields CASTLAGGPYEQYF.

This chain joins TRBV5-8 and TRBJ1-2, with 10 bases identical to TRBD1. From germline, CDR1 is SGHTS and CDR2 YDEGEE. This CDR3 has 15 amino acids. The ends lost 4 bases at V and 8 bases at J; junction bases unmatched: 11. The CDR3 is CASSRIYETGGGYTF. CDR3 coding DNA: TGTGCCAGCAGCCGTATTTATGAGACAGGGGGCGGCTACACCTTC. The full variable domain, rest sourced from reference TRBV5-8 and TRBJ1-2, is EAGVTQSPTHLIKTRGQQATLRCSPISGHTSVYWYQQALGLGLQFLLWYDEGEERNRGNFPPRFSGRQFPNYSSELNVNALELEDSALYLCASSRIYETGGGYTFGSGTRLTVV.

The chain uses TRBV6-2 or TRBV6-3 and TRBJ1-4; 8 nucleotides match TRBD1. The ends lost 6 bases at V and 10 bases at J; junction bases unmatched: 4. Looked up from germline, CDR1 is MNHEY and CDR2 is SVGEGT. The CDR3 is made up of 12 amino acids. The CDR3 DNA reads TGTGCCAGCAGCCCAGGACAGGGAAAACTGTTTTTT. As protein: CASSPGQGKLFF.

DNA for the CDR3: TGTGCCGCATCTAGTGCAATGAACACTGAAGCTTTCTTT. Amino acid sequence: CAASSAMNTEAFF. This rearrangement joins TRBV7-9 to TRBJ1-1; no firm D call. With 11 bases removed from V and 0 bases from J, the gap between germline ends came to 13 bases. Germline loops: CDR1 SEHNR, CDR2 FQNEAQ (reference sequence). This CDR3 region has 13 residues.

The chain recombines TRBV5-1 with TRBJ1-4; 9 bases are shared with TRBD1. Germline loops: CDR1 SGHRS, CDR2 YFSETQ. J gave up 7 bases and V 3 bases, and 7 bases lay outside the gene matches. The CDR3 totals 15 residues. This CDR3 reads CASSSIQGAGEKLFF. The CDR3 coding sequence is TGCGCCAGCAGCTCGATACAGGGGGCCGGTGAAAAACTGTTTTTT.

This CDR3 reads CASSNVDREGYGYTF. The CDR3 DNA reads TGTGCCAGTAGTAATGTGGACAGGGAGGGCTATGGCTACACCTTC. This chain connects TRBV19 to TRBJ1-2; 8 bases align to TRBD1. The CDR3 contains 15 residues. The V gene end was trimmed by 4 bases and the J gene end by 4 bases; junction bases not matched to a gene: 8. The V gene's germline CDR1 is LNHDA and CDR2 SQIVND (reference sequence).

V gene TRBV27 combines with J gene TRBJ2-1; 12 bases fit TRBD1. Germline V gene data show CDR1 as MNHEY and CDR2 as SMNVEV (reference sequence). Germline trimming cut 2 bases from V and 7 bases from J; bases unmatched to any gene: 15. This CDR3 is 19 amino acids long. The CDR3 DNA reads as TGTGCCAGCAGTTTAATGGTCGGTATCGGGACAGGGGGCTGGAATGAGCAGTTCTTC. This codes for CASSLMVGIGTGGWNEQFF.

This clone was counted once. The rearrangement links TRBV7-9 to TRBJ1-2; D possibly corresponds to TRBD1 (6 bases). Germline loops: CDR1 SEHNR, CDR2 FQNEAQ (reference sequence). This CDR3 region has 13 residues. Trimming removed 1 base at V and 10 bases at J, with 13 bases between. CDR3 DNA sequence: TGTGCCAGCAGCTTAGTGGGGGCAGGGGCCTACACCTTC. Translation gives CASSLVGAGAYTF.

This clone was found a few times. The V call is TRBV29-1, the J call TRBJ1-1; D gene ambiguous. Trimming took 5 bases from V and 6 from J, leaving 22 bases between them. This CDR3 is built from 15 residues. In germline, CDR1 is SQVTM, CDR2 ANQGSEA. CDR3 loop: CSVIGLRRQAAEAFF. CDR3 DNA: TGCAGCGTTATCGGCCTCAGGCGCCAGGCCGCTGAAGCTTTCTTT.

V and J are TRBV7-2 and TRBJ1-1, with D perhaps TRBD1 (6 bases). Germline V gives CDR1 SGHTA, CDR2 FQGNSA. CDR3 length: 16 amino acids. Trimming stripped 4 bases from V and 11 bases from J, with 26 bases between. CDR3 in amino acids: CASSWTDMGARPWAFF. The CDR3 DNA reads TGTGCCAGCAGCTGGACTGACATGGGGGCACGGCCCTGGGCTTTCTTT.

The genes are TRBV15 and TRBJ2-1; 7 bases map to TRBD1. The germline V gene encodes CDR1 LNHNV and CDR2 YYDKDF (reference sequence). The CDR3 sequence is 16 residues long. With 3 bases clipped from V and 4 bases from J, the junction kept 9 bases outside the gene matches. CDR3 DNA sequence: TGTGCCACCAGCAGCCCTCGGGACAGCCATTACAATGAGCAGTTCTTC. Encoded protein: CATSSPRDSHYNEQFF.

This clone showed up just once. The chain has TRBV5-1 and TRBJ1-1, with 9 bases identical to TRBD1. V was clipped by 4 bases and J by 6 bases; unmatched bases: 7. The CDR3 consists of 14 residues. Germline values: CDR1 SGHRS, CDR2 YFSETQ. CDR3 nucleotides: TGCGCCAGCAGCCTGACAGGGGGATGGTCTGAAGCTTTCTTT. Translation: CASSLTGGWSEAFF.

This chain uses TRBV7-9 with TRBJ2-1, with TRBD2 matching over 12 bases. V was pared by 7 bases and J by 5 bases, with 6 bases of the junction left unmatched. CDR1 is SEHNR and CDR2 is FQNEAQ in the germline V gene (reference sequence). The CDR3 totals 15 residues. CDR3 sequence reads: CASKTSGSVDNEQFF. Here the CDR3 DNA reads TGTGCCAGCAAGACTAGCGGGAGTGTCGACAATGAGCAGTTCTTC.

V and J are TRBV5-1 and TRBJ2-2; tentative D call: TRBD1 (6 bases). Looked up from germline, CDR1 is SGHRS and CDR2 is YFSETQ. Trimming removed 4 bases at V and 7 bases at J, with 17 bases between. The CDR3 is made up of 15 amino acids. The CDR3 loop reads CASSPGVDPNGELFF. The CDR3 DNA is TGCGCCAGCAGCCCAGGGGTGGATCCGAACGGGGAGCTGTTTTTT.

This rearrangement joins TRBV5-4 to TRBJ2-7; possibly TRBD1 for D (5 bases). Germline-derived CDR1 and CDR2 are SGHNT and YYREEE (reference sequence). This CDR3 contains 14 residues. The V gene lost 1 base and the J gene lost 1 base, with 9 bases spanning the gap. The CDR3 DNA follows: TGTGCCAGCAGCTTGCAACAGGAATCCTACGAGCAGTACTTC. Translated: CASSLQQESYEQYF.

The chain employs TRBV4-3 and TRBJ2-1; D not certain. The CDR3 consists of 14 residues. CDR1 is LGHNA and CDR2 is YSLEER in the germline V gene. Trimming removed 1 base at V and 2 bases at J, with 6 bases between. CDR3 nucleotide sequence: TGCGCCAGCAGCCAAGGGCCCACCTACAATGAGCAGTTCTTC. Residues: CASSQGPTYNEQFF.

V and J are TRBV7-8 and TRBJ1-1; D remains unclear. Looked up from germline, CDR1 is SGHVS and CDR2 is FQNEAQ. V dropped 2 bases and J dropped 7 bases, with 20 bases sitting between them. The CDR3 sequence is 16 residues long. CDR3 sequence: CASSLMGSASLSEAFF. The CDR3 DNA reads TGTGCCAGCAGCTTAATGGGGAGCGCCTCACTCAGTGAAGCTTTCTTT.

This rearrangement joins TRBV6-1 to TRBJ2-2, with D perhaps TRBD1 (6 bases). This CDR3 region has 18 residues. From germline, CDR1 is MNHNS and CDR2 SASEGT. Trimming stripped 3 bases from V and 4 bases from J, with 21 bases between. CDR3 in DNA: TGTGCCAGCAGTGATCTCCCAGGGTTGGGGGCAGTCACCGGGGAGCTGTTTTTT. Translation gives CASSDLPGLGAVTGELFF.

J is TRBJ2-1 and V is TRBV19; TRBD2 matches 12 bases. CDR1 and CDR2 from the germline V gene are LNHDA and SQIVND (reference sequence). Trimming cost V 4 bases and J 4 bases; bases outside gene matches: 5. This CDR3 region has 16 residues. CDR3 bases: TGTGCCAGTAGTACCCGGGGACTAGCGGGTTACAATGAGCAGTTCTTC. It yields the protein CASSTRGLAGYNEQFF.

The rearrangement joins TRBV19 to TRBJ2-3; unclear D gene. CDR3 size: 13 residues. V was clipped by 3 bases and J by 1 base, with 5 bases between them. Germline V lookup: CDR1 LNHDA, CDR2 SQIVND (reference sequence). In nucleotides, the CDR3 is TGTGCCAGTAGTATTACGGGCACAGATACGCAGTATTTT. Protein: CASSITGTDTQYF.

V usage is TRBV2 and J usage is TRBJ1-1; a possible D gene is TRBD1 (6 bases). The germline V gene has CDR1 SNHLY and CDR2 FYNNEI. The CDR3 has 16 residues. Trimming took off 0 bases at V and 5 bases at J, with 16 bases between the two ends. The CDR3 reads CASSEAPPRGGTEAFF. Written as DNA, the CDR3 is TGTGCCAGCAGTGAAGCTCCTCCCAGGGGTGGGACTGAAGCTTTCTTT.

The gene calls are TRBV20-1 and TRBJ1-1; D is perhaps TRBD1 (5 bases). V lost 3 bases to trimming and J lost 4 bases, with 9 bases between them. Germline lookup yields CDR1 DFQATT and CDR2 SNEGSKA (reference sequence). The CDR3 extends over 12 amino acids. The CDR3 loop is CSASGGGTEAFF. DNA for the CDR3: TGCAGTGCTAGTGGGGGAGGCACTGAAGCTTTCTTT.